The clone carrying this TCR beta chain was detected many times. V was trimmed by 3 bases and J by 7 bases, leaving 4 bases between them. The CDR3 contains 12 residues. Germline values: CDR1 KGHSH, CDR2 LQKENI. The record originates from a study of cytotoxic CD8 clonotypes in ibrutinib-treated CLL. The intended depth for sequencing was 1 in 200,000 to 1 in 1 million T cells. Some clones are missing from TCRdb's copy, which holds only in-frame ones; the method was immunoSEQ multiplex PCR. The table records over 100,000 clones, approximately 83% of them present only once. The clonotype originates from a human donor with chronic lymphocytic leukemia. The sequences come from PBMCs, collected after 24 months of ibrutinib treatment. V gene TRBV18 combines with J gene TRBJ1-6; D call uncertain. The DNA for the CDR3 is TGTGCCAGCTCACCGGAGAATTCACCCCTCCACTTT. It codes for CASSPENSPLHF.